The 6 T cell receptor beta chains below all came from one sample that was sequenced in a study of blood T cells in healthy people across ages. Primers used in a second PCR of about 7 to 12 cycles were a sample-barcoded 5' primer and a J-beta primer mix. TCRdb re-derived calls from the 5' RACE reads in MiXCR, one entry per CDR3 protein. The table shows roughly 800,000 distinct CDR3 sequences, with more than 45% occurring only once. The sample taken for sequencing was blood. These receptor sequences come from a man aged 30 to 39 in good health.

The chain uses TRBV6-5 and TRBJ1-2; 8 bases match TRBD1. After removal of 5 bases from V and 6 bases from J, the junction contained 8 bases not matched to a gene. Germline loops: CDR1 MNHEY, CDR2 SVGAGI. The CDR3 sequence is 14 residues long. CDR3 nucleotides: TGTGCCAGCAGTCGAAGGACAGGGATTAATGGCTACACCTTC. It is translated as CASSRRTGINGYTF.

The rearrangement links TRBV20-1 to TRBJ2-6, with 8 bases aligning to TRBD1. CDR1 DFQATT and CDR2 SNEGSKA come from the germline V gene (reference sequence). The length of the CDR3 is 16 residues. J lost 0 bases, V lost 5 bases, and 6 bases had no gene match. Written as DNA, the CDR3 is TGCAGTGCTGAGGGACAGGACCCCTCTGGGGCCAACGTCCTGACTTTC. Its protein is CSAEGQDPSGANVLTF.

This clonotype has just a few counts. The chain has TRBV30 and TRBJ2-5, with no clear D. Germline V gene lookup returns CDR1 GTSNPN and CDR2 SVGIG (reference sequence). The CDR3 extends over 11 amino acids. The V end was cut by 2 bases, the J end by 0 bases, with 1 base between. Here the CDR3 DNA reads TGTGCCTGGAGTTACCAAGAGACCCAGTACTTC. It specifies CAWSYQETQYF.

The V and J genes are TRBV7-2 and TRBJ2-7; the D is unclear. The J call is uncertain, as TRBJ2-5 better fits the DNA end. Germline CDR1 reads SGHTA; CDR2 reads FQGNSA. The CDR3 has 15 amino acids. CDR3 protein: CASSLTENYWETQYF. DNA for the CDR3: TGTGCCAGCAGCTTAACGGAAAATTATTGGGAGACCCAGTACTTC.

The V gene is TRBV4-3, the J gene TRBJ2-5, with 11 bases aligning to TRBD2. There are 15 residues in the CDR3. CDR1 and CDR2 (germline): LGHNA, YSLEER. The V and J ends lost 1 base and 11 bases, in that order; junction bases with no gene match: 9. DNA of the CDR3: TGCGCCAGCAGCCAAGGACTAGCGGGAAGGGAGAAGCAGTACTTC. Protein product: CASSQGLAGREKQYF.

This clonotype was detected a few times. CDR3 nucleotides: TGTGCCAGCACCAGGACAGGGAACAATCAGCCCCAGCATTTT. Translation: CASTRTGNNQPQHF. This chain uses TRBV6-2 or TRBV6-3 with TRBJ1-5; 8 bases map to TRBD1. This CDR3 is 14 amino acids long. The V and J ends lost 7 bases and 3 bases, in that order; junction bases with no gene match: 5. Germline V gene data show CDR1 as MNHEY and CDR2 as SVGEGT.